The T cell receptor (beta chain) described here comes from a study of blood T cell repertoires in COVID-19 (dated by TCRdb to the early 2020s). With respect to the entire study: Samples covering the acute and convalescent phases of COVID-19 were provided by collaborators in the United States, Italy and Spain. Where available, HLA class I and class II types were obtained from metadata supplied by the sample provider rather than from assay-based typing. The material from the prospective study consisted of cDNA or gDNA derived from T cells, B-cell-depleted T cells, or PBMCs. The dataset comprised deeply sampled blood TCRbeta repertoires from subjects exposed to, actively infected with, or recovered from COVID-19. Sample metadata almost always included a de-identified subject ID, COVID-19 status, age in years and sex. The repertoires were released in a freely available public database meant as a resource for research on the immune response to SARS-CoV-2. Samples came from the ongoing ImmuneRACE study (first 160 participants) plus 1,254 subjects from 6 global collaborators.

For CDR1 and CDR2, the germline V gene lists MNHEY and SVGAGI. There are 15 amino acids in the CDR3, from cysteine to phenylalanine inclusive. CDR3 DNA is the only sequence kept; it has 45 bases, read in frame from the first base. V drops 4 bases and J drops 4 bases, leaving 16 bases in between. The immunoSEQ Assay, a bias-controlled multiplex PCR, was used to amplify TCRbeta CDR3 regions from genomic DNA. The source study handled its data this way. The number of nucleated cells in each sample was estimated by amplification of reference gene primers within the assay. Sequence reads were collapsed and filtered to measure the absolute abundance of every unique TCRbeta CDR3 rearrangement. For each sample, productive Simpson clonality was calculated by taking the square root of Simpson's diversity index across productive rearrangements. Held by TCRdb, this immuneACCESS table contains in-frame sequences only and omits some clones. Under half of the omission traces to an unresolved V gene where checked; the cause of the rest is unknown. V and J calls and clone size are copied from that table; D and trimming were computed from the DNA. The sample table records over 150,000 clones; roughly 84% of these occur just once. Approximately 2.9% of the sample is held by the ten biggest clonotypes.

The collaborating institutions used their own protocols to collect whole blood in K2EDTA tubes. For TCRbeta analysis, collaborator samples were shipped as frozen whole blood, as isolated PBMCs, or as DNA extracted from either sample type. Overall study results and their limits: How much clinical and demographic metadata was included differed by source and by participant, and the metadata was provided uncurated.

About this clone itself: What this receptor recognizes is not known. Per-base quality was not reported, and no clone a single base away is much larger than it.

This chain joins TRBV6-5 to TRBJ1-2; tentative D gene TRBD1, with 5 bases matching. The sequencing sample was made of peripheral blood. The sequence was collected from a woman aged 55-75 years with acute or convalescent COVID-19. DNA sequence: TGTGCCAGCAGTTCCACCCGCGGGGACGTCTATGGCTACACCTTC. It encodes CASSSTRGDVYGYTF.